This T cell receptor (beta chain) was captured by sequencing in a study of blood T cell repertoires in COVID-19. Study background: COVID-19 samples from acute and convalescent phases originated in the United States, Italy and Spain. PBMCs, B-cell-depleted T cells, or T cells provided the cDNA or gDNA that made up the material.

Losses at the gene ends were 5 bases for V and 7 bases for J; bases not matched to a gene: 5. The CDR3 covers 13 residues. CDR1 MDHEN and CDR2 SYDVKM come from the germline V gene. This clone was seen a single time. Some clones are missing from TCRdb's copy, which holds only in-frame ones; the method was immunoSEQ multiplex PCR. The sample carries 100,000 to 150,000 clones, around two thirds recorded once. V gene TRBV28 combines with J gene TRBJ2-1; 7 bases line up with TRBD1. This TCR was sampled from a woman aged 70-85 years with acute or convalescent COVID-19. The sample comprised peripheral blood. CDR3 loop: CASSLTGINEQFF. The CDR3, as DNA: TGTGCCAGCAGTCTGACAGGGATAAATGAGCAGTTCTTC.